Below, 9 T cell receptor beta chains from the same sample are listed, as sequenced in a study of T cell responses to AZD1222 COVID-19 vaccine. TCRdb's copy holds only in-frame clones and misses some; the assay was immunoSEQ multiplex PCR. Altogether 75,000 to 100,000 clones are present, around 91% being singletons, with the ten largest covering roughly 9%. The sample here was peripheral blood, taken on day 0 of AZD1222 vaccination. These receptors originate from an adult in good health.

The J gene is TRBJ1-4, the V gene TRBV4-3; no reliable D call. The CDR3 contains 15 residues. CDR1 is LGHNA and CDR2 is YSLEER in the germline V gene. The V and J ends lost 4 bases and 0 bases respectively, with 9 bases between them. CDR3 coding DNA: TGCGCCAGCAGCCTAGGGATGGCAACTAATGAAAAACTGTTTTTT. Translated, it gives CASSLGMATNEKLFF.

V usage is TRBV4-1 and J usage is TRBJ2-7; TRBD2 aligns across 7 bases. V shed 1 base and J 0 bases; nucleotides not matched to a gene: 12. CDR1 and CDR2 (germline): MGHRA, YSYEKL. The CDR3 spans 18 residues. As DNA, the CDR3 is TGCGCCAGCAGCCAAGCCTTGAGCGGGGTGGCCTACTCCTACGAGCAGTACTTC. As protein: CASSQALSGVAYSYEQYF.

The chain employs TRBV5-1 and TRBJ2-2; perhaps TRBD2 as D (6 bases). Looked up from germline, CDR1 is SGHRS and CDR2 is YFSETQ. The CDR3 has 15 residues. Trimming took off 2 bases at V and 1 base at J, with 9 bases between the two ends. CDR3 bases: TGCGCCAGCAGCTTCTCGGGAGAGAACACCGGGGAGCTGTTTTTT. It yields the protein CASSFSGENTGELFF.

CDR3 in amino acids: CSGTVSGNTIYF. The DNA for the CDR3 is TGCAGCGGGACGGTCTCTGGAAACACCATATATTTT. The chain links TRBV29-1 to TRBJ1-3, with D uncertain. The CDR3 spans 12 residues. V lost 7 bases, J lost 0 bases, and 7 bases lay in between. Per germline, CDR1 SQVTM and CDR2 ANQGSEA.

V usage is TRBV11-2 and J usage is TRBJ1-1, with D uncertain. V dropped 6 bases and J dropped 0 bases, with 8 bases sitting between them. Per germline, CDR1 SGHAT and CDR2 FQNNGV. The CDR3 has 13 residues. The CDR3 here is CASRGWLNTEAFF. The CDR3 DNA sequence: TGTGCCAGCAGGGGGTGGTTGAACACTGAAGCTTTCTTT.

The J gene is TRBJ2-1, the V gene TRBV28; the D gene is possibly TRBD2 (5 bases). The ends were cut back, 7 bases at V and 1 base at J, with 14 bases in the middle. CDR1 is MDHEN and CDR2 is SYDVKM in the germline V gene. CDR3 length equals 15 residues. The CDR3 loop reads CASTLAGRSYNEQFF. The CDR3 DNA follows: TGTGCCAGCACCCTGGCGGGCCGGTCCTACAATGAGCAGTTCTTC. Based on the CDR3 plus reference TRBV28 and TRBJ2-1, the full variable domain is DVKVTQSSRYLVKRTGEKVFLECVQDMDHENMFWYRQDPGLGLRLIYFSYDVKMKEKGDIPEGYSVSREKKERFSLILESASTNQTSMYLCASTLAGRSYNEQFFGPGTRLTVL.

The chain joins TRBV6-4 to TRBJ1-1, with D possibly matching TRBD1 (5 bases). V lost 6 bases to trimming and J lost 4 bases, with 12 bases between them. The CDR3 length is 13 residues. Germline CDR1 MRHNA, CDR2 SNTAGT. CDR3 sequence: CASRMTVVTEAFF. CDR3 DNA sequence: TGTGCCAGCAGGATGACAGTTGTCACTGAAGCTTTCTTT.

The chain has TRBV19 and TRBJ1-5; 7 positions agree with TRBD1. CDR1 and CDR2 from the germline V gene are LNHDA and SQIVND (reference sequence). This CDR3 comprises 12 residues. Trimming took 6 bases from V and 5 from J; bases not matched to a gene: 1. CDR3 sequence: CASSDRDQPQHF. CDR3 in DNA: TGTGCCAGTAGCGACAGGGATCAGCCCCAGCATTTT. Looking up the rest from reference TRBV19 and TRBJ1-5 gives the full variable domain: DGGITQSPKYLFRKEGQNVTLSCEQNLNHDAMYWYRQDPGQGLRLIYYSQIVNDFQKGDIAEGYSVSREKKESFPLTVTSAQKNPTAFYLCASSDRDQPQHFGDGTRLSIL.

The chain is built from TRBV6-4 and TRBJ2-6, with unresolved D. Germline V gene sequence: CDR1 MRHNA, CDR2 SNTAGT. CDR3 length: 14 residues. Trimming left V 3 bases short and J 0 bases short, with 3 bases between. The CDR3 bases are TGTGCCAGCAGTGAGGGCTCTGGGGCCAACGTCCTGACTTTC. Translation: CASSEGSGANVLTF.